This T cell receptor (beta chain) was recovered during a study of shared clonotypes between healthy human individuals. There are 17 residues in the CDR3. CDR1 and CDR2 (germline): MDHEN, SYDVKM. Trimming took 5 bases from V and 3 from J; bases not matched to a gene: 8. At the deep level, the assay was run. Investigators spread the genomic DNA of each subset evenly over several immunoSEQ plates. The protocol was immunoSEQ multiplex PCR, while the TCRdb copy is restricted to in-frame clones and leaves out a portion. The sample consists of 450,000 to 550,000 clones, about four fifths of them appearing once. Each unsorted sample relied on 90 million or so PBMCs as its source of genomic DNA.

The receptor was derived from a woman in her 40s in good health. Some clones in this sample may be carry-over from other donors' samples. The chain uses TRBV28 and TRBJ2-7; 15 bases match TRBD2. Sequencing was performed on PBMCs. The CDR3 region has the DNA TGTGCCAGCAGTAGTTGGACTAGCGGGAGGGCCAGCTACGAGCAGTACTTC. Translating gives CASSSWTSGRASYEQYF. Full variable domain (remainder filled in from reference TRBV28 and TRBJ2-7): DVKVTQSSRYLVKRTGEKVFLECVQDMDHENMFWYRQDPGLGLRLIYFSYDVKMKEKGDIPEGYSVSREKKERFSLILESASTNQTSMYLCASSSWTSGRASYEQYFGPGTRLTVT.